This TCR beta chain was recorded in a study of monozygotic twins with inflammatory bowel disease. On this clonotype itself: The antigen remains undetermined.

Study-wide results and limits: Twins with IBD had fewer clonotypes in common with others than healthy twins, particularly during disease activity.

The authors used 3500 ng of total RNA per TCR library. TCRdb reanalyzed the 5' RACE reads, giving one entry per CDR3 protein sequence and no DNA. The data include under 200,000 distinct CDR3 sequences; the top ten clones carry approximately 3%. The CDR3 loop spans 14 amino acids. The germline CDR1 and CDR2 sequences are DFQATT and SNEGSKA (reference sequence). Sequencing was carried out using blood. This TCR was recovered from a human donor with ulcerative colitis or Crohn's disease, or a healthy co-twin of an affected twin (not recorded which). The V and J genes are TRBV20-1 and TRBJ2-3. The CDR3 loop reads CSARDDGPLLAQYF.